Shown below are 13 T cell receptor beta chains from a single sample sequenced in a study of T-cell reconstitution after alpha-beta-depleted transplantation in children. Preparation of the TCRbeta library was carried out with unique molecular identifiers. TCRdb reprocessed the PCR reads via MiXCR and lists one record per CDR3 protein. The top ten hold around 2.4% of the sample, which has roughly 500,000 distinct CDR3 sequences, around a third seen once. This sample comprised PBMCs from the stem cell graft donor, obtained from the stem cell graft. The receptors come from a human donor who donated a stem cell graft to a child with aplastic anemia.

This clonotype was counted only a few times. The chain recombines TRBV30 with TRBJ1-4; possibly TRBD1 for D (6 bases). Germline V CDR1 and CDR2: GTSNPN, SVGIG (reference sequence). Trimming stripped 5 bases from V and 2 bases from J, with 12 bases between. The CDR3 is 14 residues long. The CDR3 loop reads CAWGGGPTNEKLFF. The CDR3 nucleotides are TGTGCCTGGGGAGGGGGGCCGACTAATGAAAAACTGTTTTTT.

V is TRBV4-3 and J is TRBJ1-2, with D unclear. Germline CDR1 is LGHNA and CDR2 is YSLEER. V lost 0 bases and J lost 7, with 12 bases in between. CDR3 size: 14 residues. The CDR3 region is CASSQDSWAGGYTF. The CDR3 nucleotides are TGCGCCAGCAGCCAAGACTCCTGGGCGGGTGGCTACACCTTC.

Points on this clonotype: The junction does not match germline at one end; this may be a read error. The rearrangement links TRBV20-1 to TRBJ1-2, with D tentatively TRBD1 (5 bases). CDR1 and CDR2 (germline): DFQATT, SNEGSKA (reference sequence). The CDR3 runs 15 residues. The CDR3 DNA reads TGCTGTGCTAGGGACTGGCCCTCTTATGATGATGGCTACACCTTC. Translating gives CCARDWPSYDDGYTF.

This clonotype was seen a few times. The chain combines TRBV24-1 with TRBJ1-5; 9 nucleotides line up with TRBD1. V gave up 4 bases and J gave up 7 bases; unmatched junction bases: 7. CDR3 length: 15 residues. Germline assignment: CDR1 KGHDR and CDR2 SFDVKD. DNA for the CDR3: TGTGCCACCAGTGACCCCGGGACAGGGAACCAGCCCCAGCATTTT. Translating gives CATSDPGTGNQPQHF.

This clonotype occurred a few times. V usage is TRBV6-2 or TRBV6-3 and J usage is TRBJ1-5; D is ambiguous. In germline, CDR1 is MNHEY, CDR2 SVGEGT. The CDR3 has 14 residues. V shed 7 bases and J shed 1 base, with 11 bases lying between them. The CDR3 sequence is CASNGFTSNQPQHF. CDR3 nucleotide sequence: TGTGCCAGCAATGGGTTTACCAGCAATCAGCCCCAGCATTTT.

The rearrangement joins TRBV29-1 to TRBJ1-6; D possibly corresponds to TRBD1 (6 bases). Per germline, CDR1 SQVTM and CDR2 ANQGSEA. The V and J ends lost 5 bases and 0 bases respectively, with 8 bases between them. The CDR3 runs to 14 residues. The CDR3 reads CSVQGSSYNSPLHF. Written as DNA, the CDR3 is TGCAGCGTTCAGGGGAGCTCCTATAATTCACCCCTCCACTTT. The variable domain in full, completed from reference TRBV29-1 and TRBJ1-6, reads SAVISQKPSRDICQRGTSLTIQCQVDSQVTMMFWYRQQPGQSLTLIATANQGSEATYESGFVIDKFPISRPNLTFSTLTVSNMSPEDSSIYLCSVQGSSYNSPLHFGNGTRLTVT.

This clonotype has only a few counts. The chain couples TRBV5-1 to TRBJ1-2; D is uncertain. This CDR3 spans 13 amino acids. Germline lookup yields CDR1 SGHRS and CDR2 YFSETQ. Trimming pared 0 bases from V and 6 bases from J, leaving 9 bases between. This CDR3 reads CASSLVPEDGYTF. CDR3 in DNA: TGCGCCAGCAGCTTGGTACCCGAGGATGGCTACACCTTC.

This chain joins TRBV2 and TRBJ2-1, with TRBD2 as a possible D gene (6 bases). The V and J ends lost 6 bases and 6 bases respectively, with 9 bases between them. The CDR3 spans 12 residues. The germline CDR1 and CDR2 sequences are SNHLY and FYNNEI. The CDR3 nucleotides are TGTGCCAGCAGGGGGACTTCCAATGAGCAGTTCTTC. It translates to CASRGTSNEQFF. Filled out from reference TRBV2 and TRBJ2-1, the complete variable domain reads EPEVTQTPSHQVTQMGQEVILRCVPISNHLYFYWYRQILGQKVEFLVSFYNNEISEKSEIFDDQFSVERPDGSNFTLKIRSTKLEDSAMYFCASRGTSNEQFFGPGTRLTVL.

This clonotype was seen only a few times. J is TRBJ2-5 and V is TRBV20-1; D is undetermined. Trimming removed 2 bases at V and 5 bases at J, with 21 bases between. This CDR3 is built from 16 residues. The germline CDR1 and CDR2 sequences are DFQATT and SNEGSKA (reference sequence). This CDR3 reads CSARIGYSPGPETQYF. The CDR3 bases are TGCAGTGCTAGAATCGGGTACAGTCCGGGCCCGGAGACCCAGTACTTC.

This chain uses TRBV18 with TRBJ1-3, with D unclear. The CDR3 runs 16 residues. Germline V gene lookup returns CDR1 KGHSH and CDR2 LQKENI. V lost 3 bases and J 0 bases, leaving 12 bases between the germline ends. The CDR3 DNA is TGTGCCAGCTCACCGGGCCTCCAGAGCTCTGGAAACACCATATATTTT. Translating it yields CASSPGLQSSGNTIYF.

This clonotype was seen only a few times. This rearrangement joins TRBV4-3 to TRBJ2-4, with 8 bases fitting TRBD1. The J segment lost 0 bases and the V segment lost 4 bases, leaving 5 bases of the junction unmatched. The germline CDR1 and CDR2 sequences are LGHNA and YSLEER. The CDR3 is 16 residues long. For the CDR3, the DNA is TGCGCCAGCAGCCTCGGACAGGGAATAGCCAAAAACATTCAGTACTTC. Amino acids: CASSLGQGIAKNIQYF.

The chain has TRBV29-1 and TRBJ1-2, with 7 bases aligning to TRBD1. This CDR3 contains 14 residues. Germline-derived CDR1 and CDR2 are SQVTM and ANQGSEA. After removal of 4 bases from V and 6 bases from J, the junction contained 11 bases not matched to a gene. CDR3 in DNA: TGCAGCGTTGCAGGCGCTGACAGGGTAAATGGCTACACCTTC. Protein product: CSVAGADRVNGYTF.

This clonotype was seen a handful of times. J is TRBJ2-1 and V is TRBV7-7; D is undetermined. Germline assignment: CDR1 SSHAT and CDR2 FNYEAQ (reference sequence). V was cut by 1 base and J by 5 bases, with 6 bases left in between. CDR3 length: 13 residues. CDR3 protein: CASSLGQDNEQFF. The CDR3 coding sequence is TGTGCCAGCAGCTTAGGGCAAGACAATGAGCAGTTCTTC.